This T cell receptor beta chain was identified during a study of Graves' ophthalmopathy and Graves' hyperthyroidism. Overall study: Peripheral blood (taken before any treatment) was collected at initial diagnosis. Broader study findings: In blood, most expanded thyroid clonotypes above 0.001 frequency were also detected.

Transcripts of RNA were the source for amplifying TCR beta CDR3 regions. The library came from an HTBI-primed first-round RT-PCR and a second-round multiplex PCR. MiXCR, applied by TCRdb to the multiplex PCR reads, yields one record per CDR3 protein. Of 600,000 to 650,000 distinct CDR3 sequences in the sample, 22% are singletons; the top ten hold around 6.9%. The CDR3 spans 15 residues. With 5 bases removed from V and 5 bases from J, the gap between germline ends came to 18 bases. This clonotype was detected only a few times. Its antigen is as yet unknown. The authors enrolled newly diagnosed hyperthyroidism patients aged 18 to 65 with under 2 months' duration. It was from about 10 ml of fresh peripheral blood that the PBMCs came.

The chain is built from TRBV12-3 or TRBV12-4 and TRBJ1-1; the D gene is possibly TRBD1 (5 bases). The receptor's source is a woman under 30 with stable Graves' hyperthyroidism. Some clones in this sample may be carry-over from other donors' samples. Sequencing input: peripheral blood. CDR3 nucleotides: TGTGCCAGCAGTCCACGGGACCTTGGGAGGACTGAAGCTTTCTTT. This sequence encodes CASSPRDLGRTEAFF.